This T cell receptor (beta chain) was retrieved from a study of shared clonotypes between healthy human individuals. Turning to the study itself: Researchers drew samples from two women and a few men aged 18 to 49.

Every donor, a Caucasian adult, lived in Nashville, Tennessee. The genomic DNA of each subset was split evenly across several immunoSEQ plates. In the original analysis: There were no quality scores in the junction-only immunoSEQ sequences, so filtering differed. Measured with immunoSEQ multiplex PCR; TCRdb has only the in-frame clones, and not every one. V, J and clone size are those of that table, while D and trimming were read from the DNA. The repertoire has roughly 510,000 clones, about 75% of them found once; the top ten carry about an eighth. CDR1 SGHAT and CDR2 FQNNGV come from the germline V gene. V lost 4 bases, J lost 3 bases, and 9 bases stayed unmatched. The CDR3 is made up of 15 amino acids. This clone occurred a few times.

The V call is TRBV11-2, the J call TRBJ2-7; TRBD2 matches 7 bases. Sequencing used PBMCs. The TCR was taken from a woman aged 40 to 49 in good health. Some clones in this sample may be carry-over from other donors' samples. The chain's CDR3 is CASSWGGTLNYEQYF. In DNA form, the CDR3 reads TGTGCCAGCAGCTGGGGGGGGACCCTAAACTACGAGCAGTACTTC. Full variable domain (missing parts from reference TRBV11-2 and TRBJ2-7): EAGVAQSPRYKIIEKRQSVAFWCNPISGHATLYWYQQILGQGPKLLIQFQNNGVVDDSQLPKDRFSAERLKGVDSTLKIQPAKLEDSAVYLCASSWGGTLNYEQYFGPGTRLTVT.